The 17 T cell receptor beta chains listed next were all sequenced from one sample in a study of cytomegalovirus exposure and HLA in healthy donors. The PCR had 60 Vbeta and 13 Jbeta primers. Clones were read by immunoSEQ multiplex PCR, and TCRdb kept only the in-frame ones, dropping some. The table shows about 130,000 clones, with approximately 80% occurring only once. Sequencing used PBMCs. The receptors were sampled from a woman between 35 and 50 years old in good health and CMV-seropositive.

This chain connects TRBV19 to TRBJ2-2; 14 nucleotides agree with TRBD2. Germline-derived CDR1 and CDR2 are LNHDA and SQIVND (reference sequence). This CDR3 spans 16 amino acids. J was trimmed by 6 bases and V by 3 bases; bases with no gene match: 3. The CDR3 DNA reads TGTGCCAGTAGTATTGGGACTAGCGGGAGTCCCGGGGAGCTGTTTTTT. It translates to CASSIGTSGSPGELFF.

The chain recombines TRBV5-1 with TRBJ2-1, with 12 bases matching TRBD1. The CDR3 runs to 15 residues. The germline gives CDR1 SGHRS, CDR2 YFSETQ. Germline trimming cut 2 bases from V and 8 bases from J; bases unmatched to any gene: 5. CDR3 in DNA: TGCGCCAGCAGCTTAGGGACAGGGGGCGTCTATGAGCAGTTCTTC. Translating it yields CASSLGTGGVYEQFF.

A few counts support this clone. In nucleotides, the CDR3 is TGTGCCAGTAGAATAACAGGGGTGAACACTGAAGCTTTCTTT. Its translation is CASRITGVNTEAFF. The chain is built from TRBV6-5 and TRBJ1-1, with 7 bases lining up with TRBD1. The trim removed 9 bases at V and 0 bases at J, leaving 7 bases unmatched. The CDR3 is made up of 14 amino acids. Germline CDR1 and CDR2: MNHEY and SVGAGI.

This chain links TRBV2 with TRBJ1-1, with D tentatively TRBD1 (6 bases). The CDR3 extends over 14 amino acids. Germline V lookup: CDR1 SNHLY, CDR2 FYNNEI. V lost 6 bases and J lost 0, with 11 bases in between. The CDR3 loop reads CASSETGVNTEAFF. The CDR3 DNA reads TGTGCCAGCAGCGAGACAGGTGTGAACACTGAAGCTTTCTTT.

The chain uses TRBV11-3 and TRBJ2-1, with a possible D match to TRBD1 (7 bases). The CDR3 consists of 16 residues. V dropped 5 bases and J dropped 1 base, with 15 bases sitting between them. From germline, CDR1 is SGHNT and CDR2 YENEEA. DNA of the CDR3: TGTGCCAGCAGCCACCCACAGGGGAGGTCCTACAATGAGCAGTTCTTC. It codes for CASSHPQGRSYNEQFF.

A word on this clone: The sample contains more than one DNA sequence encoding this CDR3. V gene TRBV9 combines with J gene TRBJ2-1; a weak D match, TRBD2 (6 bases). The length of the CDR3 is 15 residues. V was trimmed by 0 bases and J by 0 bases, leaving 7 bases between them. Germline CDR1 reads SGDLS; CDR2 reads YYNGEE. CDR3 DNA: TGTGCCAGCAGCGTAGACGGGGGCTCCTACAATGAGCAGTTCTTC. Amino acid sequence: CASSVDGGSYNEQFF.

Remarks on this clone: Lacking the conserved final phenylalanine or tryptophan, this CDR3 likely reflects a read error. The chain uses TRBV6-6 and TRBJ1-2, with 10 positions matching TRBD1. The germline CDR1 and CDR2 sequences are MNHNY and SVGAGI (reference sequence). CDR3 length: 16 residues. Trimming at V came to 6 bases and at J to 1 base, leaving 8 bases not matched to a gene. This chain's CDR3 is CASSVGTGALNYGYTL. The CDR3 DNA reads as TGTGCCAGCAGCGTCGGGACAGGGGCTCTTAACTATGGCTACACCCTC.

This clone was picked up a small number of times. CDR3 DNA sequence: TGTGCCAGCAGCGATCCCCGCGGGAGGGGTACCTACAATGAGCAGTTCTTC. Its translation: CASSDPRGRGTYNEQFF. The V call is TRBV11-2, the J call TRBJ2-1, with 9 positions matching TRBD2. Germline V lookup: CDR1 SGHAT, CDR2 FQNNGV. This CDR3 has 17 amino acids. After removal of 5 bases from V and 2 bases from J, the junction contained 10 bases not matched to a gene.

The chain couples TRBV5-1 to TRBJ2-6; weak D call: TRBD1 (5 bases). Germline CDR1 is SGHRS and CDR2 is YFSETQ. The CDR3 has 14 residues. Trimming pared 4 bases from V and 4 bases from J, leaving 9 bases between. The CDR3 reads CASSPGSGANVLTF. CDR3 nucleotides: TGCGCCAGCAGCCCAGGGTCCGGGGCCAACGTCCTGACTTTC.

This clone was counted a few times. The chain carries TRBV4-2 and TRBJ1-2, with 11 positions matching TRBD1. This CDR3 has 15 residues. V trimming: 4 bases; J trimming: 8 bases; junction bases outside the gene matches: 9. Germline assignment: CDR1 LGHNA and CDR2 YNFKEQ. The CDR3 sequence is CASSRGQGARIGYTF. CDR3 bases: TGTGCCAGCAGCCGAGGACAGGGGGCGCGTATAGGCTACACCTTC.

Only one count was recorded for this clone. This sequence joins TRBV5-1 and TRBJ1-1, with D possibly matching TRBD1 (5 bases). The V gene lost 5 bases and the J gene lost 4 bases, with 15 bases spanning the gap. The CDR3 runs to 14 residues. The germline V gene has CDR1 SGHRS and CDR2 YFSETQ. In nucleotides, the CDR3 is TGCGCCAGCAGTCGCGGGGTCGGGGGCACTGAAGCTTTCTTT. This sequence encodes CASSRGVGGTEAFF.

The genes are TRBV7-9 and TRBJ1-1; weak D call: TRBD1 (6 bases). CDR3 length: 13 amino acids. Per the germline V gene, CDR1 is SEHNR and CDR2 is FQNEAQ (reference sequence). Trimming removed 5 bases at V and 6 bases at J, with 13 bases between. The CDR3 DNA reads as TGTGCCAGCAGCACAGGGATTTCCGCTGAAGCTTTCTTT. Translated: CASSTGISAEAFF.

V usage is TRBV2 and J usage is TRBJ1-4; possible D gene TRBD1, 6 bases. V lost 6 bases to trimming and J lost 0 bases, with 14 bases between them. The CDR3 totals 16 residues. The germline V gene encodes CDR1 SNHLY and CDR2 FYNNEI. CDR3 sequence reads: CASRRTGWATNEKLFF. Here the CDR3 DNA reads TGTGCCAGCAGGCGCACAGGGTGGGCAACTAATGAAAAACTGTTTTTT.

This chain connects TRBV6-1 to TRBJ2-7, with D maybe TRBD2 (5 bases). CDR1 is MNHNS and CDR2 is SASEGT in the germline V gene. This CDR3 is 14 amino acids long. Trimming cost V 7 bases and J 1 base, with 14 bases left between them. CDR3 bases: TGTGCCAGCAAATCAGGAGGAATGTCCTACGAGCAGTACTTC. As protein: CASKSGGMSYEQYF.

The chain carries TRBV5-4 and TRBJ1-1, with 7 bases that match TRBD1. The CDR3 length is 14 residues. Germline V gene data show CDR1 as SGHNT and CDR2 as YYREEE (reference sequence). Trimming took 2 bases from V and 6 from J; bases not matched to a gene: 7. For the CDR3, the DNA is TGTGCCAGCAGCTTTAACAGGGGAGTCTCTGAAGCTTTCTTT. This codes for CASSFNRGVSEAFF.

This chain connects TRBV7-9 to TRBJ1-2, with D possibly being TRBD1 (6 bases). CDR1 SEHNR and CDR2 FQNEAQ come from the germline V gene (reference sequence). V lost 6 bases, J lost 1 base, and 9 bases lay in between. This CDR3 has 13 amino acids. The CDR3 protein is CASRADSNYGYTF. CDR3 coding DNA: TGTGCCAGCAGGGCGGACAGTAACTATGGCTACACCTTC.

V and J are TRBV7-9 and TRBJ2-7; 15 bases line up with TRBD2. The CDR3 covers 15 residues. Germline CDR1 and CDR2: SEHNR and FQNEAQ (reference sequence). With 3 bases clipped from V and 4 bases from J, the junction kept 1 base outside the gene matches. CDR3 sequence: CASSFGTSGGYEQYF. For the CDR3, the DNA is TGTGCCAGCAGCTTTGGGACTAGCGGGGGGTACGAGCAGTACTTC.